These 6 T cell receptor beta chains came from one sample sequenced in a study of OX40 agonist ivuxolimab in advanced cancers. Using immunoSEQ multiplex PCR, the repertoire was profiled, and TCRdb retains in-frame clones only, with some absent. In the table there are 50,000 to 55,000 clones, 80% to 90% of which are singletons. The material was CD4+ or CD8+ T cells sorted from blood, obtained in a trial of the OX40 agonist ivuxolimab. The source is an adult with an advanced solid tumor such as melanoma, head and neck, liver or kidney cancer.

Worth noting for this clone: An end of the junction differs from the germline gene, which may be a read error. This chain uses TRBV5-1 with TRBJ1-1, with D perhaps matching TRBD1 (5 bases). The CDR3 length is 13 residues. Looked up from germline, CDR1 is SGHRS and CDR2 is YFSETQ. The DNA of the CDR3 is TGCGCCAGCAGCCCAGGGCCCAACAATGAAGCTTTCTTT. This translates into CASSPGPNNEAFF.

The V call is TRBV7-8, the J call TRBJ1-6; a possible D gene is TRBD1 (5 bases). V was shortened by 4 bases and J by 14 bases, with 15 bases between the two germline ends. Germline-derived CDR1 and CDR2 are SGHVS and FQNEAQ. CDR3 length: 13 residues. In nucleotides, the CDR3 is TGTGCCAGCAGCTCCAGGGAGGGTCCGACCCTCCACTTT. Protein sequence: CASSSREGPTLHF.

In this sample, this clone turned up once. The V gene is TRBV27, the J gene TRBJ1-5, with 10 bases lining up with TRBD1. The V gene's germline CDR1 is MNHEY and CDR2 SMNVEV (reference sequence). The CDR3 contains 14 residues. V lost 5 bases, J lost 7 bases, and 5 bases stayed unmatched. CDR3 nucleotide sequence: TGTGCCAGCAGTCCGGGGACAGGGGAGCAGCCCCAGCATTTT. It yields the protein CASSPGTGEQPQHF.

The chain combines TRBV5-6 with TRBJ2-7, with D perhaps matching TRBD1 (6 bases). Germline V gives CDR1 SGHDT, CDR2 YYEEEE. The CDR3 is made up of 15 amino acids. V dropped 5 bases and J dropped 2 bases, with 17 bases sitting between them. The CDR3 loop reads CASSPGTSLPYEQYV. As DNA, the CDR3 is TGTGCCAGCAGTCCCGGGACATCACTTCCCTACGAGCAGTACGTC.

The chain is built from TRBV28 and TRBJ2-7; a possible D gene is TRBD2 (7 bases). Trimming left V 3 bases short and J 0 bases short, with 12 bases between. The CDR3 is made up of 15 amino acids. Germline CDR1 is MDHEN and CDR2 is SYDVKM. CDR3 protein: CASSLGGGGSYEQYV. CDR3 DNA sequence: TGTGCCAGCAGTTTGGGGGGGGGCGGCTCCTACGAGCAGTACGTC.

The chain carries TRBV15 and TRBJ2-2, with D hard to call. In germline, CDR1 is LNHNV, CDR2 YYDKDF (reference sequence). Trimming stripped 0 bases from V and 0 bases from J, with 8 bases between. The CDR3 consists of 16 residues. CDR3 residues: CATSRDSPANTGELFF. CDR3 nucleotide sequence: TGTGCCACCAGCAGAGATTCCCCAGCGAACACCGGGGAGCTGTTTTTT.